The sequence of this TCR beta chain was determined in a study of blood T cells in healthy people across ages. Only a few counts were recorded for this clonotype. The CDR3 contains 11 residues. Germline assignment: CDR1 DFQATT and CDR2 SNEGSKA (reference sequence). V lost 6 bases and J lost 7, with 12 bases in between. The authors ran a second PCR of 7 to 11 cycles using a sample-barcoded 5' primer and a J-beta primer mix. One entry per CDR3 protein results from TCRdb running MiXCR on the 5' RACE reads. The table lists over 1.5 million distinct CDR3 sequences, about 49% of them singletons. This chain joins TRBV20-1 and TRBJ1-2; D perhaps matches TRBD1 (5 bases). Sample: blood. The TCR originated in a woman aged 40 to 50 in good health. In DNA form, the CDR3 reads TGCAGTGCGCCAGGGCCCTTTGGCTACACCTTC. It yields the protein CSAPGPFGYTF.